These 12 T cell receptor beta chains share one sample of origin, sequenced in a study of cytomegalovirus exposure and HLA in healthy donors. The study ran its PCR with 60 Vbeta and 13 Jbeta primers. Profiled with immunoSEQ multiplex PCR; TCRdb holds only in-frame clones, not every one. The sample records about 150,000 clones, around 75% being singletons. The specimen was PBMCs. These receptor sequences come from a man between 25 and 39 years old in good health and CMV-seropositive.

The rearrangement uses TRBV6-5 and TRBJ2-7, with TRBD2 matching 8 bases. The CDR3 covers 14 residues. Germline-derived CDR1 and CDR2 are MNHEY and SVGAGI. After removal of 2 bases from V and 2 bases from J, the junction contained 2 bases not matched to a gene. The CDR3 bases are TGTGCCAGCAGTTACCGCGGGGGGACCTACGAGCAGTACTTC. Translated: CASSYRGGTYEQYF.

This clone showed up just a few times. The V and J genes are TRBV2 and TRBJ2-5; tentatively, D is TRBD2 (6 bases). The DNA end is a closer match to TRBJ2-7, so the J assignment may be wrong. This CDR3 is built from 14 residues. From germline, CDR1 is SNHLY and CDR2 FYNNEI. The CDR3 DNA sequence: TGTGCCAGCAGGTCAACAGGAGGGTCCTACGAGCAGTACTTC. Translated: CASRSTGGSYEQYF.

The V gene is TRBV5-1, the J gene TRBJ2-3; no reliable D call. The CDR3 consists of 14 residues. V lost 0 bases and J 6 bases, leaving 11 bases between the germline ends. In germline, CDR1 is SGHRS, CDR2 YFSETQ. The CDR3 bases are TGCGCCAGCAGCTTGGGGTACGAACGGGATACGCAGTATTTT. Its protein is CASSLGYERDTQYF.

V and J are TRBV15 and TRBJ1-2, with 7 bases that match TRBD1. The CDR3 sequence is 16 residues long. V gave up 0 bases and J gave up 4 bases; unmatched junction bases: 8. Germline V gene data show CDR1 as LNHNV and CDR2 as YYDKDF (reference sequence). The CDR3 reads CATSRDYRGPTYGYTF. The CDR3 bases are TGTGCCACCAGCAGAGATTACAGGGGCCCCACCTATGGCTACACCTTC.

Only one count was recorded for this clone. The chain recombines TRBV5-1 with TRBJ2-3; TRBD2 might be the D (5 bases). Trimming removed 4 bases from V and 1 base from J, with 10 bases in between. Germline V gene sequence: CDR1 SGHRS, CDR2 YFSETQ. The CDR3 loop spans 14 amino acids. The CDR3 region is CASSNGLGTDTQYF. The CDR3, as DNA: TGCGCCAGCAGCAACGGACTTGGCACAGATACGCAGTATTTT.

This chain connects TRBV18 to TRBJ1-4, with TRBD1 as a possible D gene (5 bases). CDR1 is KGHSH and CDR2 is LQKENI in the germline V gene. The CDR3 has 15 residues. Trimming took 6 bases from V and 1 from J, leaving 12 bases between them. Here the CDR3 reads CASSPEQGTNEKLFF. Written as DNA, the CDR3 is TGTGCCAGCTCCCCCGAGCAGGGAACTAATGAAAAACTGTTTTTT.

As concerns this clone: This CDR3 is also generated by other DNA sequences in the sample. The chain employs TRBV20-1 and TRBJ1-2; 8 positions agree with TRBD1. The CDR3 is 11 residues long. The germline gives CDR1 DFQATT, CDR2 SNEGSKA (reference sequence). Trimming removed 6 bases from V and 5 bases from J; junction bases left unmatched: 2. The CDR3 region is CSARQGYGYTF. The CDR3 DNA reads TGCAGTGCGAGACAGGGGTATGGCTACACCTTC.

The chain carries TRBV7-8 and TRBJ2-1; D is ambiguous. Germline V CDR1 and CDR2: SGHVS, FQNEAQ. V lost 5 bases and J 10 bases, leaving 15 bases between the germline ends. The CDR3 runs 13 residues. The CDR3 DNA follows: TGTGCCAGCAGCCCAGGAACTGGCAACGAGCAGTTCTTC. Translation: CASSPGTGNEQFF.

This chain connects TRBV28 to TRBJ2-3, with 7 bases fitting TRBD2. Germline loops: CDR1 MDHEN, CDR2 SYDVKM. The CDR3 has 15 amino acids. The J segment lost 3 bases and the V segment lost 2 bases, leaving 5 bases of the junction unmatched. The CDR3 protein is CASSLGGSTTDTQYF. The CDR3 nucleotides are TGTGCCAGCAGTTTAGGCGGGAGTACGACAGATACGCAGTATTTT.

Notes on this clone: The junction and the germline gene differ at one end; a read error may be behind it. The V call is TRBV7-2, the J call TRBJ2-7, with TRBD1 matching over 10 bases. The V gene's germline CDR1 is SGHTA and CDR2 FQGNSA. This CDR3 has 15 amino acids. CDR3 region: CASRLEGQGAYEQYF. The CDR3 nucleotides are TGTGCCAGCAGATTAGAAGGACAGGGGGCCTACGAGCAGTACTTC.

The chain couples TRBV11-3 to TRBJ2-5, with D tentatively TRBD2 (7 bases). This CDR3 has 15 residues. Trimming cost V 5 bases and J 3 bases, with 16 bases left between them. From germline, CDR1 is SGHNT and CDR2 YENEEA. The CDR3 protein is CASSIWGGQKETQYF. CDR3 DNA sequence: TGTGCCAGCAGCATATGGGGGGGGCAAAAAGAGACCCAGTACTTC.

This chain uses TRBV5-1 with TRBJ2-7; 11 bases match TRBD1. This CDR3 comprises 15 residues. V gave up 8 bases and J gave up 4 bases; unmatched junction bases: 11. Germline V lookup: CDR1 SGHRS, CDR2 YFSETQ. CDR3 coding DNA: TGCGCCAGTAGCCCCACAGGGACAGGGGGATACGAGCAGTACTTC. It translates to CASSPTGTGGYEQYF.